Below, 7 T cell receptor beta chains from the same sample are listed, as sequenced in a study of T cells in Graves' hyperthyroidism and ophthalmopathy. RNA transcripts provided the source from which TCR beta CDR3 regions were amplified. A set of HTBI primers served as the primers for a first-round RT-PCR of the TCR CDR3. TCRdb analysed the multiplex PCR reads with MiXCR anew, one entry per CDR3 protein. This repertoire shows around 420,000 distinct CDR3 sequences, around 15% found once; its top ten account for roughly 4.8%. The specimen sequenced was blood. The receptors were sampled from a woman under 30 with Graves' hyperthyroidism.

This clonotype was recorded many times. This chain connects TRBV6-1 to TRBJ1-2, with a weak D call TRBD1 (5 bases). Germline V gene sequence: CDR1 MNHNS, CDR2 SASEGT. CDR3 length: 14 amino acids. Trimming cost V 5 bases and J 4 bases, with 14 bases left between them. The DNA of the CDR3 is TGTGCCAGCAGTCACCGACAGAGACCCTATGGCTACACCTTC. This codes for CASSHRQRPYGYTF.

Many counts were recorded for this clonotype. This chain joins TRBV6-1 and TRBJ2-2, with D possibly being TRBD1 (6 bases). V was trimmed by 11 bases and J by 2 bases, leaving 18 bases between them. This CDR3 is built from 15 residues. Germline V CDR1 and CDR2: MNHNS, SASEGT. The CDR3 loop is CASVRGSGNTGELFF. In DNA, the CDR3 is TGTGCCTCCGTGAGGGGGAGTGGTAACACCGGGGAGCTGTTTTTT.

The chain joins TRBV19 to TRBJ2-7; tentative D call: TRBD2 (5 bases). The length of the CDR3 is 13 residues. V lost 4 bases, J lost 6 bases, and 13 bases lay in between. CDR1 LNHDA and CDR2 SQIVND come from the germline V gene (reference sequence). CDR3 sequence (DNA): TGTGCCAGTAGTAGCTGGCTAGCTCCCGAGCAGTACTTC. This encodes CASSSWLAPEQYF.

This sequence joins TRBV24-1 and TRBJ2-2, with a tentative D call TRBD1 (6 bases). The CDR3 runs 16 residues. With 1 base removed from V and 5 bases from J, the gap between germline ends came to 13 bases. The germline V gene encodes CDR1 KGHDR and CDR2 SFDVKD. CDR3 sequence: CATSDFQTGGTGELFF. Here the CDR3 DNA reads TGTGCCACCAGTGATTTTCAGACAGGCGGGACCGGGGAGCTGTTTTTT.

This clonotype was observed many times. Written as DNA, the CDR3 is TGTGCCAGCAGTGACGTTGTAGGCGCAGCTAAGGAGCCCCAGCATTTT. Translating it yields CASSDVVGAAKEPQHF. This rearrangement joins TRBV6-1 to TRBJ1-5; D uncertain. Germline V gene sequence: CDR1 MNHNS, CDR2 SASEGT. The CDR3 totals 16 residues. V lost 3 bases to trimming and J lost 8 bases, with 20 bases between them.

This clonotype was observed at least ten times. The chain recombines TRBV7-3 with TRBJ2-3; 10 bases are a match to TRBD2. This CDR3 is 16 amino acids long. V lost 6 bases and J lost 4; bases outside the gene matches: 10. Germline assignment: CDR1 SGHTA and CDR2 FQGTGA. In DNA form, the CDR3 reads TGTGCCAGCAGTCGATGGGCTAGCGGGAGCTCAGATACGCAGTATTTT. Residues: CASSRWASGSSDTQYF.

The rearrangement joins TRBV25-1 to TRBJ1-2; a weak D match, TRBD1 (5 bases). The germline V gene has CDR1 MGHDK and CDR2 SYGVNS. V gave up 1 base and J gave up 0 bases, with 9 bases separating them. The CDR3 sequence is 15 residues long. CDR3 amino acids: CASSELGGTNYGYTF. The CDR3 nucleotides are TGTGCCAGCAGTGAATTGGGGGGGACTAACTATGGCTACACCTTC.